These T cell receptor beta chains were read from a single sample in a study of regulatory T cells in long-lasting Graves disease. MiXCR, run by TCRdb on the multiplex PCR reads, gives a single entry per CDR3 protein. The data show roughly 350,000 distinct CDR3 sequences, with around 15% seen just once and around 20% held by the top ten. In addition, the sample was reused for a study of T cells in Graves' hyperthyroidism and ophthalmopathy.

The sample consisted of peripheral blood mononuclear cells (PBMCs), taken at new diagnosis, from a patient treated with antithyroid drugs. These TCRs come from a woman aged 18-29 years with Graves disease. Both conserved end residues are part of each CDR3.

v_call,j_call,cdr3_aa
TRBV30,TRBJ1-5,CAWSRTGHQPQHF
TRBV11-2,TRBJ2-5,CASSLDSSETQYF
TRBV6-5,TRBJ1-2,CASSYSGQGNYGYTF
TRBV7-3,TRBJ2-7,CASSLRGDPGYEQYF
TRBV7-8,TRBJ1-5,CASSLQAGTPNQPQHF
TRBV10-3,TRBJ1-1,CAISGFGDRNTEAFF
TRBV28,TRBJ2-6,CASSSPPGAGSGANVLTF
TRBV7-9,TRBJ2-7,CASSLVAGSDEQYF
TRBV28,TRBJ2-7,CASSGGSVASPNEQYF
TRBV11-1,TRBJ1-6,CASSLGANSPLHF
TRBV2,TRBJ2-2,CASSKLAGYTGELFF
TRBV5-1,TRBJ2-2,CASSLGNSVPGELFF
TRBV6-2/TRBV6-3,TRBJ1-1,CASRFGVPVSTEAFF
TRBV24-1,TRBJ2-1,CATSDLGTIDEQFF
TRBV4-1,TRBJ2-3,CASSLEGGARTDTQYF